The clone carrying this T cell receptor beta chain was seen a few times. These data originate in a study of blood T cell repertoires in COVID-19. In the study overall: The samples span acute and convalescent COVID-19 from the United States, Italy and Spain.

Produced via immunoSEQ multiplex PCR; TCRdb's table is partial and in-frame only. Among under 200,000 clones listed, about 82% were seen once. The CDR3 has 13 residues. Germline V gene lookup returns CDR1 ENHRY and CDR2 SYGVKD. J lost 6 bases, V lost 7 bases, and 2 bases had no gene match. This clonotype was sampled from a man aged 65-85 years with active or convalescent COVID-19. Sequenced material: peripheral blood. The chain carries TRBV10-3 and TRBJ1-6; 8 bases are a match to TRBD1. DNA of the CDR3: TGTGCCATCACTGGACAGGGTAATTCACCCCTCCACTTT. Its translation is CAITGQGNSPLHF.